This TCR beta chain was sequenced for a study of T cells in Graves' hyperthyroidism and ophthalmopathy. This clonotype was counted a few times. It was RNA transcripts that yielded the amplified TCR beta CDR3 regions. A set of HTBI primers served as the primers for a first-round RT-PCR of the TCR CDR3. One entry per CDR3 protein results from TCRdb running MiXCR on the multiplex PCR reads. Of about 460,000 distinct CDR3 sequences listed, approximately 22% were seen once; the top ten hold 49%. The diagnoses drew upon clinical symptoms, serum thyroxine and TRAb, thyroid ultrasound and orbital computed tomography. Fresh peripheral blood, roughly 9.8 ml of it, supplied the PBMCs. The CDR3 loop spans 15 amino acids. Trimming left V 6 bases short and J 1 base short, with 15 bases between. Germline CDR1 is MNHNS and CDR2 is SASEGT.

Sequences were obtained from blood. This chain uses TRBV6-1 with TRBJ2-5; a possible D gene is TRBD2 (7 bases). The receptor's source is a woman in her 70s with Graves' ophthalmopathy. This CDR3 is CASSKQGGGQETQYF. The CDR3 coding sequence is TGTGCCAGCAGCAAACAGGGAGGGGGCCAAGAGACCCAGTACTTC.